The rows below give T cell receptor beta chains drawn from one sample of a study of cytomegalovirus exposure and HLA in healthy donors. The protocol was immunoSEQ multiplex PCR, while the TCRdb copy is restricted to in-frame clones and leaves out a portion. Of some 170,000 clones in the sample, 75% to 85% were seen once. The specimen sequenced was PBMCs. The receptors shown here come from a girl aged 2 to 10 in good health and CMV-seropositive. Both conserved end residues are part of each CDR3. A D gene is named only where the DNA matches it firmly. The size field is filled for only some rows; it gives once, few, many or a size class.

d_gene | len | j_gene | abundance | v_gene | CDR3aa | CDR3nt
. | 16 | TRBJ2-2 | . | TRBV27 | CASSFSFKPPGGELFF | TGTGCCAGCAGTTTTTCGTTCAAACCCCCCGGCGGGGAGCTGTTTTTT
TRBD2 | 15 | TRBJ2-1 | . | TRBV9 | CASSPFSGRAYEQFF | TGTGCCAGCAGCCCCTTTAGCGGGAGGGCCTATGAGCAGTTCTTC
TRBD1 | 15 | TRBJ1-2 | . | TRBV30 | CAWTPLTGIGYGYTF | TGCGCCTGGACGCCACTGACAGGGATAGGGTATGGCTACACCTTC
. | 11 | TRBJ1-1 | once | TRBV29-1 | CSVVQPNEAFF | TGCAGCGTCGTACAACCCAATGAAGCTTTCTTT
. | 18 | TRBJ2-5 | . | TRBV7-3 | CASSLERLYGSGRETQYF | TGTGCCAGCAGCTTGGAGCGTTTATACGGGAGTGGACGAGAGACCCAGTACTTC
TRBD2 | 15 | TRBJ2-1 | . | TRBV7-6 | CASSPTSGNYNEQFF | TGTGCCAGCAGCCCCACTAGCGGGAACTACAATGAGCAGTTCTTC
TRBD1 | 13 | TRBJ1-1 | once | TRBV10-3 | CAIGDRENTEAFF | TGTGCCATCGGGGACAGGGAGAACACTGAAGCTTTCTTT
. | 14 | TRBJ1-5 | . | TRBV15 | CATSRGTGNQPQHF | TGTGCCACCAGCAGAGGGACAGGCAATCAGCCCCAGCATTTT
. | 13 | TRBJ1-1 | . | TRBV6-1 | CASSGTMNTEAFF | TGTGCCAGCAGTGGGACAATGAACACTGAAGCTTTCTTT
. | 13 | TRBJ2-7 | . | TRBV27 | CASSLDSSYEQYF | TGTGCCAGCAGTTTGGACTCTTCCTACGAGCAGTACTTC